A selection of T cell receptor beta chains follows, all from one sample in a study of identical twins. TCRdb re-derived calls from the 5' RACE reads in MiXCR, one entry per CDR3 protein. The sample consists of hundreds of thousands of distinct CDR3 sequences, 8% to 9% of them appearing once. The same sample was also used in a study of yellow fever vaccine responses in identical twins.

What was sequenced was memory (CD45RO+) T cells sorted from blood. The receptors shown here come from a woman aged 18-30 years in good health. The CDR3 runs from the conserved cysteine through the conserved F or W. A D gene is named only where the DNA matches it firmly. Some rows have no size entry. The others give once, few or many, or a class for an expanded clone.

J | size | D | V | DNA | CDR3
TRBJ2-2 | many | TRBD2 | TRBV20-1 | TGCAGTGCTAGGAGTCTAGCGGGAGGATCCGGGGAGCTGTTTTTT | CSARSLAGGSGELFF
TRBJ1-4 | . | TRBD1 | TRBV5-4 | TGTGCCAGCAGCCCGGGACAGGGAGATGAAAAACTGTTTTTT | CASSPGQGDEKLFF
TRBJ1-5 | many | . | TRBV27 | TGTGCCAGCAGTTTCGGGGGACAGCCCCAGCATTTT | CASSFGGQPQHF
TRBJ2-5 | . | TRBD2 | TRBV12-3/TRBV12-4 | TGTGCCAGCAGTCTTCGGGCGGGAGCGGGTCGGGAGACCCAGTACTTC | CASSLRAGAGRETQYF
TRBJ1-5 | many | . | TRBV10-3 | TGTGCCATCAGTGACGCCGGGGGCCATAGCAATCAGCCCCAGCATTTT | CAISDAGGHSNQPQHF
TRBJ1-1 | many | . | TRBV6-5 | TGTGCCAGCAGTTATACGCAGGGCACTGAAGCTTTCTTT | CASSYTQGTEAFF
TRBJ1-2 | many | . | TRBV12-3/TRBV12-4 | TGTGCCAGCAGTCTAACCGGGGGTTCGGGGATGGCTGGCTACACCTTC | CASSLTGGSGMAGYTF
TRBJ2-2 | few | TRBD1 | TRBV27 | TGTGCCAGCACCCCATCAGCAGGGGGAACCGGGGAGCTGTTTTTT | CASTPSAGGTGELFF
TRBJ2-3 | few | . | TRBV11-2 | TGTGCCAGCAGCTTAGCAGTAGGCACAGATACGCAGTATTTT | CASSLAVGTDTQYF
TRBJ2-5 | many | TRBD2 | TRBV20-1 | TGCAGTGCTATGGGACTAAGCGACGAGACCCAGTACTTC | CSAMGLSDETQYF
TRBJ2-2 | many | TRBD2 | TRBV4-2 | TGTGCCAGCAGCCGGGGACTAGCGGGGGCTACGAACACCGGGGAGCTGTTTTTT | CASSRGLAGATNTGELFF
TRBJ2-7 | . | TRBD2 | TRBV10-2 | TGCGCCAGCAGTGAAGCTAGCGGGAGGCCCCCGTACGAGCAGTACTTC | CASSEASGRPPYEQYF
TRBJ1-1 | few | . | TRBV7-6 | TGTGCCAGCAGCTTAACAACACAGGGTAGGGACACTGAAGCTTTCTTT | CASSLTTQGRDTEAFF
TRBJ1-3 | few | TRBD1 | TRBV5-1 | TGCGCCAGCAGTAAAGACAGGGAAAGCTCTGGAAACACCATATATTTT | CASSKDRESSGNTIYF
TRBJ2-3 | . | . | TRBV7-2 | TGTGCCAGCAGCCTATCAACAGGGCGCACAGATACGCAGTATTTT | CASSLSTGRTDTQYF
TRBJ2-3 | . | . | TRBV15 | TGTGCCACCAGCGCCGGTCTGTTCCGCACAGATACGCAGTATTTT | CATSAGLFRTDTQYF
TRBJ2-4 | many | . | TRBV5-5 | TGTGCCAGCAGCCCTTATATGGAATTTGTCAAAAACATTCAGTACTTC | CASSPYMEFVKNIQYF
TRBJ1-2 | many | . | TRBV6-6 | TGTGCCAGCAGTCGCTCTAAAGATGGCTACACCTTC | CASSRSKDGYTF
TRBJ1-6 | many | . | TRBV3-1 | TGTGCCAGCAGCCAAGGGAATTCACCCCTCCACTTT | CASSQGNSPLHF
TRBJ2-1 | . | . | TRBV12-3/TRBV12-4 | TGTGCCAGCAGTTGGGGAGGACAGGGCGGGGGGGTGAATGAGCAGTTCTTC | CASSWGGQGGGVNEQFF
TRBJ1-6 | many | . | TRBV12-3/TRBV12-4 | TGTGCCAGCATCCCGACTGGGTATAATTCACCCCTCCACTTT | CASIPTGYNSPLHF
TRBJ2-1 | few | . | TRBV27 | TGTGCCAGCAGTTTAAGCTTCATGGGGGCCTACAATGAGCAGTTCTTC | CASSLSFMGAYNEQFF
TRBJ2-1 | . | . | TRBV5-1 | TGCGCCAGCAGCTTGGTTAGTAGCGTCTCCTACAATGAGCAGTTCTTC | CASSLVSSVSYNEQFF
TRBJ2-5 | few | TRBD2 | TRBV5-1 | TGCGCCAGCAGCGTGGAGGGACTAGCAATAGAGACCCAGTACTTC | CASSVEGLAIETQYF
TRBJ2-7 | . | TRBD1 | TRBV2 | TGTGCCAGCAGTGTACAGGGGTACTACGAGCAGTACTTC | CASSVQGYYEQYF
TRBJ1-2 | many | . | TRBV5-1 | TGCGCCAGCACCCAAGGGGAGGGCCAATATGGCTACACCTTC | CASTQGEGQYGYTF
TRBJ1-5 | . | . | TRBV3-1 | TGTGCCAGCAGCGAAGGGCTTACCAATCAGCCCCAGCATTTT | CASSEGLTNQPQHF
TRBJ2-7 | . | TRBD2 | TRBV24-1 | TGTGCCACCAGTGCGGTGCGGGAGATAGAGGCGAGGTACGAGCAGTACTTC | CATSAVREIEARYEQYF
TRBJ1-2 | many | TRBD1 | TRBV6-5 | TGTGCCAGCAGAACGGGACAGGCCGGCTACACCTTC | CASRTGQAGYTF
TRBJ2-2 | few | TRBD2 | TRBV11-2 | TGTGCCAGCAGCTCCCGACTAGCGGGGGGGCCTGGCACCGGGGAGCTGTTTTTT | CASSSRLAGGPGTGELFF
TRBJ2-7 | few | TRBD2 | TRBV20-1 | TGCAGTGCGACCGGGACTAGCGGGAGGCTGGCCTACGAGCAGTACTTC | CSATGTSGRLAYEQYF